Below, 20 T cell receptor beta chains from the same sample are listed, as sequenced in a study of identical twins (dated by TCRdb to about 2016). The method behind the library was 5' RACE. Sequencing was carried out with an Illumina HiSeq 2000. TCRdb reprocessed the public reads (quality trimming at Q25 with fastp, clone calling with MiXCR) and kept in-frame beta chains. Each CDR3 protein gets just one entry, which takes the most common genes and DNA from the rows behind it. The sample data list about 700,000 distinct CDR3 sequences, and about 9.4% of these were observed just once. The ten largest clones add up to roughly 0.9% of the sample. These data also formed part of another study, on yellow fever vaccine responses in identical twins.

The material sequenced was PBMCs. These TCRs come from a woman between 18 and 29 years old in good health.

The chain has TRBV27 and TRBJ2-3; 9 nucleotides agree with TRBD2. Germline V lookup: CDR1 MNHEY, CDR2 SMNVEV (reference sequence). The CDR3 is 15 amino acids. V trimming: 7 bases; J trimming: 6 bases; junction bases outside the gene matches: 11. The DNA for the CDR3 is TGTGCCAGCACCACCGAACTAGCGGGTGTTGATACGCAGTATTTT. Its protein product is CASTTELAGVDTQYF.

The rearrangement uses TRBV5-1 and TRBJ2-7, with D unclear. V dropped 2 bases and J dropped 1 base, with 10 bases sitting between them. The CDR3 has 14 amino acids. Germline V gives CDR1 SGHRS, CDR2 YFSETQ. CDR3 protein: CASSFRSGSYEQYF. In DNA, the CDR3 is TGCGCCAGCAGCTTTCGGTCCGGGTCCTACGAGCAGTACTTC.

This chain links TRBV3-1 with TRBJ2-7; 9 positions match TRBD1. Losses at the gene ends were 4 bases for V and 2 bases for J; bases not matched to a gene: 12. The CDR3 loop spans 17 amino acids. The V gene's germline CDR1 is LGHDT and CDR2 YNNKEL (reference sequence). CDR3 in amino acids: CASSRPGTGQPPYEQYF. CDR3 DNA: TGTGCCAGCAGCCGTCCCGGGACAGGGCAGCCTCCCTACGAGCAGTACTTC.

The chain has TRBV19 and TRBJ1-1, with D unresolved. V was clipped by 10 bases and J by 0 bases, with 12 bases between them. This CDR3 has 13 residues. The germline gives CDR1 LNHDA, CDR2 SQIVND (reference sequence). The CDR3 DNA reads TGTGCCACCTCCAACCAAATGAACACTGAAGCTTTCTTT. Translation gives CATSNQMNTEAFF.

In this sample, this clonotype turned up a few times. This chain links TRBV27 with TRBJ2-1; no clear D gene. The CDR3 totals 13 residues. Germline-derived CDR1 and CDR2 are MNHEY and SMNVEV (reference sequence). V lost 2 bases to trimming and J lost 4 bases, with 6 bases between them. CDR3 loop: CASSLNPYNEQFF. CDR3 bases: TGTGCCAGCAGTTTAAACCCTTACAATGAGCAGTTCTTC.

This clonotype was seen only a few times. The rearrangement links TRBV6-2 or TRBV6-3 to TRBJ2-1, with 10 bases fitting TRBD2. CDR1 is MNHEY and CDR2 is SVGEGT in the germline V gene. The V segment lost 2 bases and the J segment 6 bases; nucleotides outside the gene matches: 1. The CDR3 has 14 amino acids. The DNA for the CDR3 is TGTGCCAGCAGTTACAGCGGGGGGGCCAATGAGCAGTTCTTC. This encodes CASSYSGGANEQFF.

The genes are TRBV12-3 or TRBV12-4 and TRBJ2-1, with D unclear. V was shortened by 4 bases and J by 5 bases, with 12 bases between the two germline ends. This CDR3 has 14 amino acids. CDR3 loop: CASSYNGGDNEQFF. As DNA, the CDR3 is TGTGCCAGCAGTTACAACGGTGGTGACAATGAGCAGTTCTTC.

This chain connects TRBV6-6 to TRBJ2-3; D is unresolved. Trimming took off 0 bases at V and 6 bases at J, with 4 bases between the two ends. This CDR3 is built from 12 residues. Germline CDR1 is MNHNY and CDR2 is SVGAGI (reference sequence). CDR3 region: CASSYSVDTQYF. Written as DNA, the CDR3 is TGTGCCAGCAGTTACTCTGTGGATACGCAGTATTTT.

The chain recombines TRBV20-1 with TRBJ1-1; 7 nucleotides match TRBD1. Germline-derived CDR1 and CDR2 are DFQATT and SNEGSKA (reference sequence). Trimming cost V 8 bases and J 6 bases; bases outside gene matches: 6. This CDR3 has 11 residues. The DNA for the CDR3 is TGCAGTACTTACAGGGGCGCTGAAGCTTTCTTT. Its translation: CSTYRGAEAFF.

The chain has TRBV4-2 and TRBJ2-1; D uncertain. The germline V gene has CDR1 LGHNA and CDR2 YNFKEQ. CDR3 size: 16 residues. Trimming shortened V by 1 base and J by 5 bases, and 15 bases separated the two germline ends. CDR3 DNA: TGTGCCAGCAGCCAAGTCGACCGAACGGTGGACAATGAGCAGTTCTTC. It codes for CASSQVDRTVDNEQFF.

This clonotype has only a few counts. The chain joins TRBV18 to TRBJ2-7; maybe TRBD1 (5 bases). Between the trimmed V and J ends, which lost 8 bases and 3 bases, there was a span of 14 bases. The germline V gene encodes CDR1 KGHSH and CDR2 LQKENI. The CDR3 spans 13 residues. The DNA of the CDR3 is TGTGCCAGCGCCATGGGGCAGCTCTACGAGCAGTACTTC. Residues: CASAMGQLYEQYF.

This clonotype was picked up a small number of times. DNA for the CDR3: TGTGCCAGCAGCGTCCTTCAGAAAAACCTCCACACCGGGGAGCTGTTTTTT. The encoded protein is CASSVLQKNLHTGELFF. The V and J genes are TRBV9 and TRBJ2-2; the D is unclear. V lost 2 bases, J lost 3 bases, and 17 bases lay in between. The germline CDR1 and CDR2 sequences are SGDLS and YYNGEE. This CDR3 is built from 17 residues.

J is TRBJ2-2 and V is TRBV15; no firm D call. The germline V gene encodes CDR1 LNHNV and CDR2 YYDKDF (reference sequence). The germline V and J ends were trimmed by 5 bases and 5 bases, with 12 bases remaining between them. The CDR3 is made up of 14 amino acids. As DNA, the CDR3 is TGTGCCACCAGCCGACAATTCCTAACCGGGGAGCTGTTTTTT. It is translated as CATSRQFLTGELFF.

This clonotype has ten or more counts. The V gene is TRBV29-1, the J gene TRBJ1-5, with a tentative D call TRBD1 (6 bases). V lost 5 bases and J lost 5, with 13 bases in between. The CDR3 has 13 amino acids. Germline assignment: CDR1 SQVTM and CDR2 ANQGSEA. CDR3 sequence reads: CSVRTGLDQPQHF. CDR3 coding DNA: TGCAGCGTTAGAACAGGGCTTGATCAGCCCCAGCATTTT.

This clonotype was observed a handful of times. The genes are TRBV2 and TRBJ2-1; TRBD2 matches at 8 bases. Germline CDR1 reads SNHLY; CDR2 reads FYNNEI. The CDR3 is 14 residues long. V lost 8 bases to trimming and J lost 6 bases; unmatched junction nucleotides: 9. The CDR3 nucleotides are TGTGCCAGCTTAAAAGCGGGAGTAGGCAATGAGCAGTTCTTC. It is translated as CASLKAGVGNEQFF.

The chain combines TRBV6-4 with TRBJ2-5; 10 bases map to TRBD2. Per the germline V gene, CDR1 is MRHNA and CDR2 is SNTAGT. This CDR3 is built from 13 residues. The V gene end was trimmed by 5 bases and the J gene end by 12 bases; junction bases not matched to a gene: 9. Here the CDR3 DNA reads TGTGCCAGCAGTTCGGGACTAGCGACCCCAAAGTACTTC. It encodes CASSSGLATPKYF.

The V call is TRBV11-3, the J call TRBJ2-5; D ambiguous. The CDR3 is made up of 12 amino acids. Germline loops: CDR1 SGHNT, CDR2 YENEEA. The V end was cut by 7 bases, the J end by 1 base, with 7 bases between. Here the CDR3 reads CASTGFQETQYF. The CDR3, as DNA: TGTGCCAGCACCGGGTTCCAAGAGACCCAGTACTTC.

This clonotype was detected many times. The chain combines TRBV24-1 with TRBJ2-1, with 7 bases that match TRBD1. The CDR3 is made up of 16 amino acids. V lost 0 bases, J lost 7 bases, and 8 bases stayed unmatched. CDR1 and CDR2 (germline): KGHDR, SFDVKD. In DNA form, the CDR3 reads TGTGCCACCAGTGATTTGGTGACAGGGCCGGGAAATGAGCAGTTCTTC. Encoded protein: CATSDLVTGPGNEQFF.

This clonotype was counted at least ten times. The chain employs TRBV10-3 and TRBJ2-2, with 8 bases matching TRBD1. Germline V CDR1 and CDR2: ENHRY, SYGVKD. Unmatched junction bases numbered 4, after V lost 6 bases and J lost 7 bases. This CDR3 comprises 13 residues. The CDR3 reads CAISWTGIGELFF. The CDR3 bases are TGTGCCATCAGCTGGACAGGGATCGGGGAGCTGTTTTTT.

This clonotype occurred many times. The J gene is TRBJ1-1, the V gene TRBV12-3 or TRBV12-4; a possible D gene is TRBD1 (5 bases). Between the trimmed V and J ends, which lost 5 bases and 0 bases, there was a span of 13 bases. The CDR3 has 15 amino acids. CDR3 sequence reads: CASSLTGQMNTEAFF. CDR3 DNA: TGTGCCAGCAGTCTTACCGGACAAATGAACACTGAAGCTTTCTTT.